This T cell receptor beta chain was retrieved from a study of blood T cells in healthy people across ages. Study-level background: About one barcoded beta molecule per two T cells came from capture by template switching.

Study-level results: Observed TCR beta diversity showed a strong correlation with the percentage of naive T cells as measured by flow cytometry. Possibly confounding the expanded clonotype changes was the fact that donor CMV status was unknown.

Alongside a J-beta primer mix, a sample-barcoded 5' primer served in a second PCR lasting about 7 to 12 cycles. All cDNA molecules were each tagged by a template-switch adaptor with 12 random nucleotides. TCRdb reprocessed the 5' RACE reads via MiXCR and lists one record per CDR3 protein. Altogether about 700,000 distinct CDR3 sequences are present, around 32% being singletons, with the ten largest covering just over 15%. Comments on this clonotype: Its target is unknown.

The TCR sequence derives from an elderly woman in good health. The sequenced sample was blood.

The CDR3 spells CASSLEGFMEWSYNEQFF. In DNA, the CDR3 is TGCGCCAGCAGCTTGGAGGGCTTTATGGAGTGGTCCTACAATGAGCAGTTCTTC. The chain combines TRBV5-1 with TRBJ2-1, with unresolved D. The V gene's germline CDR1 is SGHRS and CDR2 YFSETQ. This CDR3 is built from 18 residues. The V end lost 0 bases, the J end lost 1 base, and 17 bases lay between the germline ends.